The following is a T cell receptor beta chain sequence with its context. Unmatched junction bases numbered 8, after V lost 5 bases and J lost 7 bases. This CDR3 has 14 residues. The germline gives CDR1 SEHNR, CDR2 FQNEAQ (reference sequence). This record belongs to a study of CD8 T cells in Susac syndrome. TCR beta sequences were obtained from blood CD8+ and CD4+ T cells. With random hexamers, reverse transcription was performed on roughly 0.5 to 1 ug of RNA. TCRdb re-called the immunoSEQ multiplex PCR reads with MiXCR, one entry per CDR3 protein. The sample yields 250,000 to 300,000 distinct CDR3 sequences, roughly 85% seen once.

This clonotype was sampled from a human donor with multiple sclerosis. This rearrangement joins TRBV7-9 to TRBJ1-2; 9 nucleotides align to TRBD1. The material sequenced was CD8+ T cells from PBMCs. As DNA, the CDR3 is TGTGCCAGCAGCCCCTGGACAGGGGTTACTGGCTACACCTTC. Its protein is CASSPWTGVTGYTF.